The 5 T cell receptor beta chains listed next were all sequenced from one sample in a study of blood T cells in healthy people across ages. A second PCR, run for about 6 to 12 cycles, used a sample-barcoded 5' primer plus a J-beta primer mix. TCRdb re-derived calls from the 5' RACE reads in MiXCR, one entry per CDR3 protein. The sample records 1.5 million to 2 million distinct CDR3 sequences, about 28% being singletons. The sample comprised blood. Receptors were obtained from a woman aged 25 to 39 in good health.

Worth noting for this clonotype: Being one base from a much bigger clone, this may be a read error. The chain carries TRBV6-5 and TRBJ2-5; D is unresolved. The germline CDR1 and CDR2 sequences are MNHEY and SVGAGI. This CDR3 has 14 amino acids. CDR3 nucleotides: TGTGCCAGCAGGTACTCGAGTGACCCCCAAGCCCAGTACTTC. It encodes CASRYSSDPQAQYF.

This chain links TRBV29-1 with TRBJ2-3; no clear D. V was shortened by 2 bases and J by 6 bases, with 18 bases between the two germline ends. Looked up from germline, CDR1 is SQVTM and CDR2 is ANQGSEA. The CDR3 totals 15 residues. The CDR3 spells CSVEYQKRPPDTQYF. CDR3 DNA sequence: TGCAGCGTTGAATATCAGAAGCGCCCGCCGGATACGCAGTATTTT.

This clonotype was seen a handful of times. This chain joins TRBV6-2 or TRBV6-3 and TRBJ2-5; 12 bases align to TRBD2. The CDR3 sequence is 15 residues long. Germline V gene data show CDR1 as MNHEY and CDR2 as SVGEGT. The V segment lost 5 bases and the J segment 5 bases; nucleotides outside the gene matches: 6. The CDR3 sequence is CASSRGLAGWETQYF. The CDR3 DNA is TGTGCCAGCAGTCGTGGACTAGCGGGATGGGAGACCCAGTACTTC.

CDR3 residues: CASRGRGPNTEAFF. CDR3 in DNA: TGCGCCAGCAGGGGAAGAGGGCCCAACACTGAAGCTTTCTTT. The rearrangement links TRBV10-1 to TRBJ1-1; D is uncertain. Germline V gene lookup returns CDR1 WNHNN and CDR2 SYGVQD (reference sequence). The CDR3 has 14 amino acids. V dropped 6 bases and J dropped 2 bases, with 13 bases sitting between them.

J is TRBJ2-4 and V is TRBV12-5; unclear D gene. CDR3 size: 14 residues. The germline gives CDR1 LGHNT, CDR2 FRNRAP. Trimming removed 0 bases at V and 1 base at J, with 4 bases between. The CDR3 region is CASGLVEAKNIQYF. CDR3 DNA: TGTGCTAGTGGTTTGGTTGAGGCCAAAAACATTCAGTACTTC.